Reported below is one TCR beta chain. The sample is drawn from a study of cytomegalovirus exposure and HLA in healthy donors. CDR3 length: 14 residues. Trimming took off 5 bases at V and 4 bases at J, with 14 bases between the two ends. Per germline, CDR1 SGHNT and CDR2 YENEEA. A multiplex PCR was run with 60 Vbeta primers and 13 Jbeta primers. Some clones are missing from TCRdb's copy, which holds only in-frame ones; the method was immunoSEQ multiplex PCR. The sample includes about 110,000 clones, 82% of them seen just once. V usage is TRBV11-3 and J usage is TRBJ1-1; TRBD1 might be the D (6 bases). This sequence originates from a woman between 18 and 30 years old in good health and CMV-seronegative. Sequencing was done on a sample of PBMCs. In nucleotides, the CDR3 is TGTGCCAGCAGCCCCCGGGTGGGGGCCACTGAAGCTTTCTTT. It specifies CASSPRVGATEAFF.